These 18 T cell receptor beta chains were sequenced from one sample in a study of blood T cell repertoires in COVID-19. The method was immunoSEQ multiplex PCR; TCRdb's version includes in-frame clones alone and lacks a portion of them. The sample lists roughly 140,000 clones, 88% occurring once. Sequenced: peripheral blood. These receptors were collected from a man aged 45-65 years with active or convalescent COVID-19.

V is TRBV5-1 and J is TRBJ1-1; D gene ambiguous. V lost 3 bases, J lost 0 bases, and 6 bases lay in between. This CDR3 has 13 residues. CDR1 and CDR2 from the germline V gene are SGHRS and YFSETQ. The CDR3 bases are TGCGCCAGCAGCTGGGGAGTGAACACTGAAGCTTTCTTT. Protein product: CASSWGVNTEAFF. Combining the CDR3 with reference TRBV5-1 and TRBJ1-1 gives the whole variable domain KAGVTQTPRYLIKTRGQQVTLSCSPISGHRSVSWYQQTPGQGLQFLFEYFSETQRNKGNFPGRFSGRQFSNSRSEMNVSTLELGDSALYLCASSWGVNTEAFFGQGTRLTVV.

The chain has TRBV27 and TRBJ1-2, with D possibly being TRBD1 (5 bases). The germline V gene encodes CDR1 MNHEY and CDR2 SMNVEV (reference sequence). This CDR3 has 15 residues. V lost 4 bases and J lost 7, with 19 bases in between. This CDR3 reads CASSSAWAGPGGYTF. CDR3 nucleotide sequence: TGTGCCAGCAGTTCCGCCTGGGCGGGACCGGGTGGCTACACCTTC.

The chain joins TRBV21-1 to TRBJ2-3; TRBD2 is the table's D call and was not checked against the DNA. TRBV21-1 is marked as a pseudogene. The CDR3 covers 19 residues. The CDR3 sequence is CASSSGGASGVPLTDTQYF. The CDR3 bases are TGTGCCAGCAGCAGTGGGGGCGCGAGCGGGGTCCCGTTGACAGATACGCAGTATTTT.

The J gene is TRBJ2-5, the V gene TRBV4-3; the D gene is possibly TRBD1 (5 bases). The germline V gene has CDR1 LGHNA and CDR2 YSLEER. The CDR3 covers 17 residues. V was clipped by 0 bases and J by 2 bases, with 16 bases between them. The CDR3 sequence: CASSQDLSGMGQETQYF. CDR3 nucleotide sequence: TGCGCCAGCAGCCAAGATCTTTCAGGGATGGGGCAAGAGACCCAGTACTTC.

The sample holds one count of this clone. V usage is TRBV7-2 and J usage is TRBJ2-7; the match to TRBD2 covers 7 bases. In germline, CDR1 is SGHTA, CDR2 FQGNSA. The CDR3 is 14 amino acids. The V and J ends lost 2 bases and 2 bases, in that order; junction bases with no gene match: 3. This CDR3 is CASSLSTSTYEQYF. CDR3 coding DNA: TGTGCCAGCAGCTTATCGACTAGCACCTACGAGCAGTACTTC.

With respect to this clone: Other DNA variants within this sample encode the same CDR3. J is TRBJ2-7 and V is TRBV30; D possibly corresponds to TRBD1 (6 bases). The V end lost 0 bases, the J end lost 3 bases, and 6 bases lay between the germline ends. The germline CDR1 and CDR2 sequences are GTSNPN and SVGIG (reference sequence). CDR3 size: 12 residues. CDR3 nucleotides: TGTGCCTGGAGTGTACAGGGCTACGAGCAGTACTTC. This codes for CAWSVQGYEQYF.

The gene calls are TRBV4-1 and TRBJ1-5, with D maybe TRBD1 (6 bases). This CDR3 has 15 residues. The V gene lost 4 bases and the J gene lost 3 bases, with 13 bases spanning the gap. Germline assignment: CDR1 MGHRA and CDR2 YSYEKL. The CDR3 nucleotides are TGCGCCAGCAGCCCCACCCGGGACACCAATCAGCCCCAGCATTTT. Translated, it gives CASSPTRDTNQPQHF.

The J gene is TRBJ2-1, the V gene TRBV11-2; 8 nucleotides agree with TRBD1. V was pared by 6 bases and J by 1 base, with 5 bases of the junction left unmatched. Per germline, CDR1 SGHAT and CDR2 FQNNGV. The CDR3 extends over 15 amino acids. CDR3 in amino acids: CASRHGQGSYNEQFF. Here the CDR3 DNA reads TGTGCCAGCAGGCACGGACAGGGTTCCTACAATGAGCAGTTCTTC. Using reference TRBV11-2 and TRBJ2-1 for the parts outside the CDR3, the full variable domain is EAGVAQSPRYKIIEKRQSVAFWCNPISGHATLYWYQQILGQGPKLLIQFQNNGVVDDSQLPKDRFSAERLKGVDSTLKIQPAKLEDSAVYLCASRHGQGSYNEQFFGPGTRLTVL.

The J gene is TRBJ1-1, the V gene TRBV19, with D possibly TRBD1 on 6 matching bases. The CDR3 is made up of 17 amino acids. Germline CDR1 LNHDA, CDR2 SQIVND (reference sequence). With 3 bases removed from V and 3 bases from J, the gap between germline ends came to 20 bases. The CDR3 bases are TGTGCCAGTAGTATCCAACTTCGGGGGGGCGTTGACACTGAAGCTTTCTTT. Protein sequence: CASSIQLRGGVDTEAFF.

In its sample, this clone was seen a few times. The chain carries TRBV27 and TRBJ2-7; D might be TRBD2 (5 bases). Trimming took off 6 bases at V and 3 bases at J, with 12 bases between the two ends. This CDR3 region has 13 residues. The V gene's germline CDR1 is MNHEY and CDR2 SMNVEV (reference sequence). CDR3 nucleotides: TGTGCCAGCAGCCCGGACTTGAACTACGAGCAGTACTTC. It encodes CASSPDLNYEQYF.

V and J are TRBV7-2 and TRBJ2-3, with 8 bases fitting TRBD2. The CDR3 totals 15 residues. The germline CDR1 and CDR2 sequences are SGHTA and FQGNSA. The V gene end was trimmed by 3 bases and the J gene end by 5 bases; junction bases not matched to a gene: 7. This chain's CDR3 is CASSLSSGLQDTQYF. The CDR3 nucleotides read TGTGCCAGCAGCTTGTCTAGCGGGCTGCAAGATACGCAGTATTTT.

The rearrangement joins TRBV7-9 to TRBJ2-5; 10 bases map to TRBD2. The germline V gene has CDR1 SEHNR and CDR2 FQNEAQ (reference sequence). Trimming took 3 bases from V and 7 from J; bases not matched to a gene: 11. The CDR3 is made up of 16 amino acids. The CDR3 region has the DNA TGTGCCAGCAGCTTTCCTAGCGGGAGAGGAGGGGGGACCCAGTACTTC. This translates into CASSFPSGRGGGTQYF.

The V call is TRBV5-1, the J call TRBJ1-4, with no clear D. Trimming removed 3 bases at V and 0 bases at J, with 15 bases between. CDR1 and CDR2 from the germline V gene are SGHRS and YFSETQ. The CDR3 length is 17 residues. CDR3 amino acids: CASSSEMPGTTNEKLFF. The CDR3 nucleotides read TGCGCCAGCAGCTCGGAAATGCCAGGTACAACTAATGAAAAACTGTTTTTT.

The CDR3 DNA sequence: TGTGCCAGCTCATCGGCCGGGACTAGCGAGATGTACTTC. The encoded protein is CASSSAGTSEMYF. This chain links TRBV18 with TRBJ2-5, with TRBD2 identical over 10 bases. Germline assignment: CDR1 KGHSH and CDR2 LQKENI. The CDR3 contains 13 residues. V lost 5 bases to trimming and J lost 13 bases; unmatched junction nucleotides: 10.

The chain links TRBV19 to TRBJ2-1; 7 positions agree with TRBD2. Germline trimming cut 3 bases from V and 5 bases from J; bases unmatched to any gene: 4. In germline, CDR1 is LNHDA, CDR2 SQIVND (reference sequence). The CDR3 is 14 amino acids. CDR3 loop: CASSMAGANNEQFF. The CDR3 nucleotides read TGTGCCAGTAGTATGGCGGGAGCCAACAATGAGCAGTTCTTC.

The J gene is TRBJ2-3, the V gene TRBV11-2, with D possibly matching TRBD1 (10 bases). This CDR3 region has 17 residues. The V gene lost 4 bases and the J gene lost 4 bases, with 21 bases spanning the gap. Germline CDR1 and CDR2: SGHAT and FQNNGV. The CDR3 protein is CASSSGASGTGADTQYF. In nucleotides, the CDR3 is TGTGCCAGCAGCTCAGGGGCTAGCGGGACAGGGGCAGATACGCAGTATTTT. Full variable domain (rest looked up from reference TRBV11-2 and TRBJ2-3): EAGVAQSPRYKIIEKRQSVAFWCNPISGHATLYWYQQILGQGPKLLIQFQNNGVVDDSQLPKDRFSAERLKGVDSTLKIQPAKLEDSAVYLCASSSGASGTGADTQYFGPGTRLTVL.

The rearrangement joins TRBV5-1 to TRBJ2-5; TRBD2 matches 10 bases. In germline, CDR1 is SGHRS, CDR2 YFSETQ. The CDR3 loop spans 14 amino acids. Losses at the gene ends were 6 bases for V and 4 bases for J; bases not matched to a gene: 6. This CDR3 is CASKVSGRGETQYF. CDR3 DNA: TGCGCCAGCAAAGTAAGCGGGAGGGGAGAGACCCAGTACTTC.

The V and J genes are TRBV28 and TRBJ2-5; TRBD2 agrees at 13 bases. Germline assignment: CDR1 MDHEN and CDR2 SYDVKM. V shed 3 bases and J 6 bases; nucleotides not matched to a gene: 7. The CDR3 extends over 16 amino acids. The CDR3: CASSLEGLAGIKTQYF. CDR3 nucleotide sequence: TGTGCCAGCAGTTTGGAGGGACTAGCGGGAATCAAGACCCAGTACTTC.